One and the same sample provided the 19 T cell receptor beta chains below, sequenced in a study of PD-1 blockade in classical Hodgkin lymphoma. Described time point: newly diagnosed, previously untreated cHL patient sample. Out of thawed PBMCs, magnetic negative selection purified CD4+ T cells. Profiling relied on immunoSEQ multiplex PCR, and the TCRdb table lists in-frame clones only, not all of them. This table holds more than 15,000 clones, about 90% found once. Sequenced: CD4+ T cells from blood. The receptors here all came from a human donor with classical Hodgkin lymphoma.

This chain uses TRBV25-1 with TRBJ2-5; D is unclear. The CDR3 consists of 15 residues. Germline V gene lookup returns CDR1 MGHDK and CDR2 SYGVNS. Trimming removed 4 bases from V and 2 bases from J, with 14 bases in between. CDR3 nucleotides: TGTGCCAGCAGTGTGAAGGGTGAGGTACAAGAGACCCAGTACTTC. Translation gives CASSVKGEVQETQYF.

This clone appeared once. The rearrangement joins TRBV7-9 to TRBJ1-4; tentatively, D is TRBD1 (6 bases). Germline assignment: CDR1 SEHNR and CDR2 FQNEAQ (reference sequence). Trimming cost V 2 bases and J 8 bases, with 18 bases left between them. The length of the CDR3 is 16 residues. CDR3 coding DNA: TGTGCCAGCAGCTTATGGAGGGGGGTCGAGGGAGAAAAACTGTTTTTT. It encodes CASSLWRGVEGEKLFF.

The V call is TRBV5-1, the J call TRBJ2-1; TRBD2 matches at 9 bases. Germline V lookup: CDR1 SGHRS, CDR2 YFSETQ. This CDR3 is built from 15 residues. V lost 2 bases and J lost 9; bases outside the gene matches: 9. CDR3 sequence reads: CASSLASGIEGEQFF. The CDR3 DNA follows: TGCGCCAGCAGCTTAGCTAGCGGGATCGAGGGTGAGCAGTTCTTC.

The chain carries TRBV9 and TRBJ2-7; D gene ambiguous. Germline-derived CDR1 and CDR2 are SGDLS and YYNGEE. The CDR3 is made up of 15 amino acids. V was cut by 4 bases and J by 0 bases, with 14 bases left in between. Written as DNA, the CDR3 is TGTGCCAGCAGCCCAAATCTTGTCAGCTCCTACGAGCAGTACTTC. Amino acid sequence: CASSPNLVSSYEQYF.

The V call is TRBV7-6, the J call TRBJ2-7, with D possibly TRBD2 on 5 matching bases. The length of the CDR3 is 12 residues. Germline assignment: CDR1 SGHVS and CDR2 FNYEAQ. Trimming pared 8 bases from V and 4 bases from J, leaving 12 bases between. The CDR3 sequence is CASGLSGYEQYF. Here the CDR3 DNA reads TGTGCCAGCGGCCTCTCGGGATACGAGCAGTACTTC.

This clone was observed once. This chain connects TRBV19 to TRBJ2-5; TRBD2 aligns across 10 bases. This CDR3 has 14 residues. Germline CDR1 is LNHDA and CDR2 is SQIVND (reference sequence). The V gene end was trimmed by 5 bases and the J gene end by 2 bases; junction bases not matched to a gene: 2. CDR3 protein: CASSAAGGQETQYF. The CDR3 region has the DNA TGTGCCAGTAGTGCAGCGGGAGGGCAAGAGACCCAGTACTTC.

The genes are TRBV28 and TRBJ2-5; D tentatively reads TRBD1 or TRBD2 (5 bases each). The CDR3 spans 13 residues. Trimming stripped 2 bases from V and 7 bases from J, with 11 bases between. Germline assignment: CDR1 MDHEN and CDR2 SYDVKM. CDR3 residues: CASSLGGGGTQYF. The CDR3 DNA follows: TGTGCCAGCAGTTTAGGGGGTGGGGGGACCCAGTACTTC. The whole variable domain, remainder taken from reference TRBV28 and TRBJ2-5, is DVKVTQSSRYLVKRTGEKVFLECVQDMDHENMFWYRQDPGLGLRLIYFSYDVKMKEKGDIPEGYSVSREKKERFSLILESASTNQTSMYLCASSLGGGGTQYFGPGTRLLVL.

This clone showed up just once. This chain links TRBV7-9 with TRBJ2-3, with 9 bases lining up with TRBD2. Per germline, CDR1 SEHNR and CDR2 FQNEAQ (reference sequence). The CDR3 runs 17 residues. J lost 5 bases, V lost 4 bases, and 13 bases had no gene match. CDR3 residues: CASSSLSVSGSGDTQYF. The CDR3 DNA follows: TGTGCCAGCAGCTCCCTTTCTGTTAGCGGGAGTGGAGATACGCAGTATTTT.

There are a few counts of this clone. The chain has TRBV19 and TRBJ2-1; 12 bases line up with TRBD2. There are 16 residues in the CDR3. With 2 bases clipped from V and 5 bases from J, the junction kept 4 bases outside the gene matches. Germline CDR1 reads LNHDA; CDR2 reads SQIVND (reference sequence). The CDR3 DNA reads TGTGCCAGTAGTATAAGGACTAGCGGGATTAACAATGAGCAGTTCTTC. Its protein product is CASSIRTSGINNEQFF.

The V call is TRBV15, the J call TRBJ1-4; D is undetermined. Germline V gene data show CDR1 as LNHNV and CDR2 as YYDKDF (reference sequence). Trimming took 5 bases from V and 4 from J, leaving 14 bases between them. The CDR3 spans 15 residues. CDR3 residues: CATSPRTLGNEKLFF. The CDR3 DNA reads TGTGCCACCAGCCCCCGAACATTGGGTAATGAAAAACTGTTTTTT.

This sequence joins TRBV6-5 and TRBJ1-5; no clear D. The length of the CDR3 is 14 residues. The V gene's germline CDR1 is MNHEY and CDR2 SVGAGI. V lost 6 bases and J lost 1, with 10 bases in between. This chain's CDR3 is CASRPRRSNQPQHF. The CDR3 DNA reads as TGTGCCAGCAGACCCCGTAGGAGCAATCAGCCCCAGCATTTT.

The genes are TRBV18 and TRBJ2-7, with no clear D. V gave up 0 bases and J gave up 3 bases, with 9 bases separating them. This CDR3 is 14 amino acids long. Germline CDR1 reads KGHSH; CDR2 reads LQKENI. The CDR3 region is CASSPPGIGYEQYF. The DNA for the CDR3 is TGTGCCAGCTCACCACCGGGGATTGGCTACGAGCAGTACTTC.

There are a few counts of this clone. The V and J genes are TRBV27 and TRBJ2-1; D could derive from TRBD1 or TRBD2 (5 bases each). Germline CDR1 MNHEY, CDR2 SMNVEV (reference sequence). The CDR3 contains 14 residues. The germline V and J ends were trimmed by 8 bases and 10 bases, with 21 bases remaining between them. The CDR3 region has the DNA TGTGCCAGCCAGGAATATGGGGGAGTGAACGAGCAGTTCTTC. Amino acid sequence: CASQEYGGVNEQFF.

On this clone: In the same sample, other DNA sequences code for this CDR3. The chain has TRBV7-6 and TRBJ2-5; 13 bases map to TRBD2. V lost 5 bases to trimming and J lost 2 bases; unmatched junction nucleotides: 2. Per germline, CDR1 SGHVS and CDR2 FNYEAQ. The CDR3 is 15 amino acids. CDR3 sequence (DNA): TGTGCCAGCAGCCCGGGACTAGCGGGGCAAGAGACCCAGTACTTC. As protein: CASSPGLAGQETQYF.

The V gene is TRBV10-3, the J gene TRBJ2-3; 9 bases fit TRBD1. V lost 6 bases, J lost 8 bases, and 15 bases stayed unmatched. CDR3 length equals 16 residues. Germline-derived CDR1 and CDR2 are ENHRY and SYGVKD. CDR3 in DNA: TGTGCCATCAGGCCCGGGACAGGGCAATCTCAGTCTACGCAGTATTTT. It translates to CAIRPGTGQSQSTQYF.

This clone was counted once. The gene calls are TRBV2 and TRBJ2-6; D is possibly TRBD1 or TRBD2 (5 bases each). CDR3 length equals 16 residues. The V gene lost 3 bases and the J gene lost 4 bases, with 13 bases spanning the gap. CDR1 and CDR2 from the germline V gene are SNHLY and FYNNEI. CDR3 DNA: TGTGCCAGCAGTGACCGAGGGGCGCTAGGGGCCAACGTCCTGACTTTC. Translation gives CASSDRGALGANVLTF.

This clone occurred once. The gene calls are TRBV11-3 and TRBJ2-1; D is possibly TRBD2 (5 bases). The CDR3 is made up of 15 amino acids. The germline V and J ends were trimmed by 5 bases and 1 base, with 12 bases remaining between them. In germline, CDR1 is SGHNT, CDR2 YENEEA. CDR3 in DNA: TGTGCCAGCAGCCCCATTTCGGGGTCCTACAATGAGCAGTTCTTC. This encodes CASSPISGSYNEQFF. Filled out from reference TRBV11-3 and TRBJ2-1, the complete variable domain reads EAGVVQSPRYKIIEKKQPVAFWCNPISGHNTLYWYLQNLGQGPELLIRYENEEAVDDSQLPKDRFSAERLKGVDSTLKIQPAELGDSAVYLCASSPISGSYNEQFFGPGTRLTVL.

The chain carries TRBV7-9 and TRBJ2-1; D could derive from TRBD1 or TRBD2 (5 bases each). The CDR3 covers 15 residues. Trimming left V 4 bases short and J 4 bases short, with 14 bases between. CDR1 is SEHNR, CDR2 FQNEAQ, per germline (reference sequence). The CDR3 DNA reads TGTGCCAGCAGCTCATTTGGGGGTTTTTACAATGAGCAGTTCTTC. It specifies CASSSFGGFYNEQFF.

This sequence joins TRBV28 and TRBJ2-7; TRBD2 agrees at 7 bases. Looked up from germline, CDR1 is MDHEN and CDR2 is SYDVKM. V lost 2 bases to trimming and J lost 10 bases; unmatched junction nucleotides: 2. This CDR3 region has 11 residues. CDR3 amino acids: CASSLGGGQYF. The DNA for the CDR3 is TGTGCCAGCAGTTTAGGGGGGGGACAGTACTTC.